This section outlines one T cell receptor beta chain sequence together with its context. These data originate in a study of blood T cell repertoires in COVID-19. Participant reports of clinical history set cohort assignment. Germline V gene sequence: CDR1 LNHDA, CDR2 SQIVND (reference sequence). V was cut by 7 bases and J by 0 bases, with 12 bases left in between. CDR3 length equals 14 residues. Authors' methods: Amplified reference gene primers provided the basis for estimating nucleated cell counts. Clones were read by immunoSEQ multiplex PCR, and TCRdb kept only the in-frame ones, dropping some. The V and J calls and clone size were taken over from that table, and D and trimming were inferred from the DNA. The sample carries approximately 250,000 clones, 90% recorded once.

The sequence was collected from a woman aged 25 to 39 with acute COVID-19. Sequencing was carried out using PBMCs or T cells enriched from blood (not recorded which). The V and J genes are TRBV19 and TRBJ1-2; D unresolved. CDR3 nucleotides: TGTGCCAGTACCCCCGCCAGCGCTAACTATGGCTACACCTTC. It codes for CASTPASANYGYTF.